The entry below describes one T cell receptor (beta chain). What it recognizes is unknown. cDNA synthesis used the whole RNA isolate, giving expressed TCRB sequences. Sequenced by immunoSEQ multiplex PCR; TCRdb stores in-frame clones only, minus some. The sample lists about 52,000 clones, roughly 40% occurring once. These data are taken from a study of beta chain features in type 1 diabetes. Study-level results: Patients with Type 1 diabetes showed moderately but significantly shorter TCRB CDR3s in all four CD4+ subsets. For patients, the naive, central memory and Treg TCRB repertoires appeared more alike than for healthy donors. For cells with high TCR expression, cDNA sequencing could yield over-representation. Lower insertion and higher deletion counts appeared at VDJ junctions in type 1 diabetes patients.

CD4+ cells of the naive, central memory, regulatory and stem cell-like memory types were sorted via CD45RO/CCR7/CD25/CD127/CD95/CD27. The germline V gene has CDR1 LNHDA and CDR2 SQIVND (reference sequence). This CDR3 is 15 amino acids long. V lost 5 bases, J lost 8 bases, and 9 bases stayed unmatched. This chain connects TRBV19 to TRBJ2-4, with 10 bases matching TRBD2. This TCR derives from a man between 25 and 39 years old with type 1 diabetes. Sequencing used Tregs from blood. CDR3 in DNA: TGTGCCAGTAGTCACCCAGCGGGAGGGGGGGACATTCAGTACTTC. Its translation is CASSHPAGGGDIQYF.